A selection of T cell receptor beta chains follows, all from one sample in a study of blood T cell repertoires in COVID-19. TCRdb's table, derived via immunoSEQ multiplex PCR, lists solely in-frame clones and lacks some. The data contain 90,000 or so clones, around 84% of them singletons. The sequencing sample was made of peripheral blood. The receptor set was obtained from a man between 60 and 75 years old with acute or convalescent COVID-19. Each CDR3 is given with its conserved first and last residue. The D gene is left open where the match is weak. Some rows have no size entry. The others give once, few or many, or a class for an expanded clone.

>TRBJ1-6|NA|TRBV27|NA
CASSSDSNSPLHF
TGTGCCAGCAGCTCCGACAGTAATTCACCCCTCCACTTT
>TRBJ1-2|few|TRBV28|NA
CASSAGQANYGYTF
TGTGCCAGCAGCGCAGGGCAAGCTAACTATGGCTACACCTTC
>TRBJ1-6|few|TRBV10-3|TRBD1
CAISGGQLNSPLHF
TGTGCCATCAGTGGGGGACAGCTTAATTCACCCCTCCACTTT
>TRBJ1-4|NA|TRBV9|NA
CASSGRVGRDEKLFF
TGTGCCAGCAGCGGAAGGGTAGGGCGGGATGAAAAACTGTTTTTT
>TRBJ1-5|once|TRBV21-1|NA
CASSKGRDRGRKGNQPQHF
TGTGCCAGCAGCAAGGGCCGGGACAGGGGAAGGAAGGGGAATCAGCCCCAGCATTTT
>TRBJ2-1|NA|TRBV11-3|TRBD2
CASSLEGGSSYNEQFF
TGTGCCAGCAGCTTAGAGGGGGGGAGCTCCTACAATGAGCAGTTCTTC
>TRBJ1-5|NA|TRBV15|TRBD1
CATSRDRDQPQHF
TGTGCCACCAGCAGGGACAGGGATCAGCCCCAGCATTTT
>TRBJ2-1|NA|TRBV6-6|NA
CASSRDNEQFF
TGTGCCAGCAGCCGTGACAATGAGCAGTTCTTC
>TRBJ2-5|NA|TRBV19|TRBD1
CARMPGQGRSKYF
TGTGCCAGGATGCCGGGACAGGGCCGATCTAAGTACTTC
>TRBJ2-5|NA|TRBV21-1|NA
CASSGSGLGGKTQYF
TGTGCCAGCAGCGGATCGGGACTCGGTGGGAAGACCCAGTACTTC
>TRBJ1-2|NA|TRBV28|NA
CASSFAGAPNYGYTF
TGTGCCAGCAGTTTCGCAGGGGCCCCCAACTATGGCTACACCTTC
>TRBJ1-3|few|TRBV7-6|NA
CASSLDPAAAPGNTIYF
TGTGCCAGCAGCTTAGATCCGGCCGCGGCACCAGGAAACACCATATATTTT
>TRBJ1-2|NA|TRBV6-5|TRBD1
CASSYSTGGGYTF
TGTGCCAGCAGTTACTCGACAGGGGGCGGCTACACCTTC
>TRBJ2-5|NA|TRBV3-1/TRBV3-2|NA
CASSQRDNYYQETQYF
TGTGCCAGCAGCCAACGGGACAACTACTACCAAGAGACCCAGTACTTC
>TRBJ1-1|NA|TRBV25-1|TRBD1
CASSDQTSGTVGEAFF
TGTGCCAGCAGTGATCAGACCTCCGGGACAGTGGGTGAAGCTTTCTTT
>TRBJ2-1|NA|TRBV27|NA
CASSLGTHNEQFF
TGTGCCAGCAGTCTAGGCACCCACAATGAGCAGTTCTTC
>TRBJ1-4|NA|TRBV2|TRBD1
CASSDISWTGRQEKLFF
TGTGCCAGCAGTGACATTTCTTGGACAGGGCGGCAAGAAAAACTGTTTTTT
>TRBJ1-1|medium-sized|TRBV4-1|TRBD1
CASSLDRGGTEAFF
TGCGCCAGCAGCCTCGACAGGGGGGGGACTGAAGCTTTCTTT
>TRBJ1-2|NA|TRBV10-3|TRBD1
CAISESGDSQANYGYTF
TGTGCCATCAGTGAGTCGGGGGACAGCCAGGCTAACTATGGCTACACCTTC
>TRBJ2-5|NA|TRBV7-9|TRBD1
CASSPRDSRNQETQYF
TGTGCCAGCAGCCCCCGGGACAGTAGGAATCAAGAGACCCAGTACTTC
>TRBJ1-1|NA|TRBV27|NA
CASSLSGTQNTEAFF
TGTGCCAGCAGTTTATCAGGGACACAGAACACTGAAGCTTTCTTT
>TRBJ1-6|NA|TRBV28|NA
CASSSLRSGALVSPLHF
TGTGCCAGCAGCAGCCTGCGGTCAGGGGCTTTGGTTTCACCCCTCCACTTT
>TRBJ1-4|once|TRBV28|NA
CASRIPVSEKLFF
TGTGCCAGCCGAATACCAGTCTCCGAAAAACTGTTTTTT
>TRBJ2-6|NA|TRBV11-2|NA
CASSLDRGQTNVLTF
TGTGCCAGCAGCTTAGATCGAGGACAAACCAACGTCCTGACTTTC
>TRBJ1-1|NA|TRBV7-9|TRBD1
CASSTAGGRMNTEAFF
TGTGCCAGCAGTACTGCAGGGGGGAGAATGAACACTGAAGCTTTCTTT
>TRBJ1-2|few|TRBV9|TRBD1
CASSVVPGGYYGYTF
TGTGCCAGCAGCGTAGTACCAGGGGGCTACTATGGCTACACCTTC
>TRBJ1-4|NA|TRBV28|TRBD1
CASSSPGGRNEKLFF
TGTGCCAGCAGTTCGCCAGGGGGTAGGAATGAAAAACTGTTTTTT
>TRBJ1-4|NA|TRBV7-9|NA
CASSRQTTNEKLFF
TGTGCCAGCAGCCGACAGACAACTAATGAAAAACTGTTTTTT
>TRBJ1-2|NA|TRBV28|TRBD1
CASSFPRGDGYTF
TGTGCCAGCAGTTTCCCCAGGGGGGATGGCTACACCTTC
>TRBJ2-1|few|TRBV5-6|NA
CASSLVGVSNEQFF
TGTGCCAGCAGCTTGGTCGGGGTTTCAAATGAGCAGTTCTTC
>TRBJ2-3|NA|TRBV5-4|NA
CASSLIGGRKDTQYF
TGTGCCAGCAGCTTGATCGGGGGGCGGAAAGATACGCAGTATTTT
>TRBJ1-1|NA|TRBV4-1|NA
CASSQAYEGSEAFF
TGCGCCAGCAGCCAGGCTTACGAGGGCTCTGAAGCTTTCTTT
>TRBJ2-2|NA|TRBV14|TRBD1
CASSRTGAYTGELFF
TGTGCCAGCAGCCGAACAGGGGCTTACACCGGGGAGCTGTTTTTT
>TRBJ1-5|NA|TRBV5-1|TRBD1
CASSLTGTGGQPQHF
TGCGCCAGCAGCCTAACAGGGACAGGGGGTCAGCCCCAGCATTTT
>TRBJ1-1|NA|TRBV28|NA
CASSLWGEPLEAFF
TGTGCCAGCAGTTTATGGGGCGAGCCCCTTGAAGCTTTCTTT
>TRBJ2-5|NA|TRBV28|TRBD2
CASSFGDGLAGGVYQETQYF
TGTGCCAGCAGTTTTGGGGACGGACTAGCGGGGGGGGTGTACCAAGAGACCCAGTACTTC
>TRBJ2-1|NA|TRBV6-1|TRBD2
CASSESASGGNEQFF
TGTGCCAGCAGTGAATCGGCTAGCGGGGGGAATGAGCAGTTCTTC
>TRBJ2-6|once|TRBV19|TRBD2
CASGQRGARSGANVLTF
TGTGCCAGTGGGCAGCGGGGGGCGCGCTCTGGGGCCAACGTCCTGACTTTC
>TRBJ1-1|few|TRBV5-1|TRBD1
CASSLDRGRLMDTEAFF
TGCGCCAGCAGCCTTGACAGGGGGCGGTTAATGGACACTGAAGCTTTCTTT
>TRBJ1-5|NA|TRBV2|TRBD1
CASRGQANKGQPQHF
TGTGCCAGTAGAGGACAGGCCAACAAGGGTCAGCCCCAGCATTTT
>TRBJ1-2|once|TRBV7-2|NA
CASTEANYGYTF
TGTGCCAGCACTGAGGCTAACTATGGCTACACCTTC
>TRBJ1-1|NA|TRBV5-1|TRBD1
CASSYGTGYTEAFF
TGCGCCAGCAGCTACGGGACAGGGTACACTGAAGCTTTCTTT
>TRBJ2-3|NA|TRBV24-1|TRBD1
CATSDLSGTGRADTQYF
TGTGCCACCAGTGATCTGTCCGGGACAGGGCGCGCAGATACGCAGTATTTT
>TRBJ1-5|NA|TRBV4-1|NA
CASSQDVGANQPQHF
TGCGCCAGCAGCCAAGATGTAGGGGCAAATCAGCCCCAGCATTTT
>TRBJ1-3|NA|TRBV5-6|TRBD1
CASSGTSRTGYSGNTIYF
TGTGCCAGCAGCGGAACCTCCAGGACAGGGTATTCTGGAAACACCATATATTTT
>TRBJ2-7|NA|TRBV7-9|TRBD1
CASSLVGTGSYEQYF
TGTGCCAGCAGCTTAGTCGGGACAGGGTCCTACGAGCAGTACTTC
>TRBJ1-2|NA|TRBV19|TRBD1
CASSIRQGSYTF
TGTGCCAGTAGTATAAGACAGGGAAGCTACACCTTC
>TRBJ1-2|NA|TRBV15|TRBD1
CATSTTDRAPFGYAF
TGTGCCACCAGCACAACCGACAGGGCTCCTTTCGGCTACGCCTTC
>TRBJ2-3|NA|TRBV28|TRBD1
CASERKTGKYTDTQYF
TGTGCCAGCGAGAGAAAGACAGGGAAGTACACAGATACGCAGTATTTT
>TRBJ2-1|NA|TRBV13|TRBD2
CASSLISGELYNEQFF
TGTGCCAGCAGCTTAATTAGCGGGGAGCTCTACAATGAGCAGTTCTTC
>TRBJ2-1|NA|TRBV19|NA
CASSWAVTYNEQFF
TGTGCCAGTAGTTGGGCAGTCACCTACAATGAGCAGTTCTTC
>TRBJ2-1|NA|TRBV5-4|NA
CASSFTEYNEQFF
TGTGCCAGCAGCTTCACAGAGTACAATGAGCAGTTCTTC
>TRBJ2-2|once|TRBV29-1|TRBD2
CSVGLGDTGELFF
TGCAGCGTGGGACTAGGAGACACCGGGGAGCTGTTTTTT
>TRBJ2-4|NA|TRBV27|NA
CASSPGAGAILAKNIQYF
TGTGCCAGCAGTCCCGGGGCAGGGGCAATATTAGCCAAAAACATTCAGTACTTC
>TRBJ1-2|once|TRBV5-1|NA
CASSLLAGQGHGYTF
TGCGCCAGCAGCTTGTTAGCCGGGCAGGGGCATGGCTACACCTTC
>TRBJ1-2|once|TRBV9|NA
CASSPRSGDYGYTF
TGTGCCAGCAGCCCCCGGTCAGGGGACTATGGCTACACCTTC
>TRBJ1-1|NA|TRBV4-2|NA
CASSQGTENTEAFF
TGTGCCAGCAGCCAAGGGACAGAGAACACTGAAGCTTTCTTT
>TRBJ1-2|NA|TRBV7-8|TRBD1
CASSSGQGAVGYTF
TGTGCCAGCAGCTCAGGACAGGGGGCTGTTGGCTACACCTTC
>TRBJ2-7|NA|TRBV6-5|TRBD1
CASTGGTGNYEQYF
TGTGCCAGCACCGGGGGGACAGGGAACTACGAGCAGTACTTC
>TRBJ2-1|NA|TRBV10-3|NA
CAIGAGSYNEQFF
TGTGCCATCGGGGCGGGGTCCTACAATGAGCAGTTCTTC